The clone carrying this TCR beta chain was seen at least ten times. Its antigen is still unknown. V shed 4 bases and J 0 bases; nucleotides not matched to a gene: 5. This CDR3 contains 15 residues. CDR1 LGHNA and CDR2 YSLEER come from the germline V gene. The sample originates from a study of T-cell reconstitution after alpha-beta-depleted transplantation in children. Library preparation (for TCRbeta) was performed with unique molecular identifiers. MiXCR was run by TCRdb on the PCR reads, yielding one entry per CDR3 protein. Among fewer than 350,000 distinct CDR3 sequences listed, around a tenth were seen once. Study-level points and caveats: Certain patients had high TCRbeta diversity at day 60, and it came from recipient T cells and thymic progenitors that survived. Several hundred expanded graft clones reportedly were the source of alpha-beta T cells about two months after transplant.

The V call is TRBV4-3, the J call TRBJ2-7, with TRBD1 identical over 8 bases. The material was PBMCs, obtained before TCRalphabeta/CD19-depleted stem cell transplant. The receptor comes from a boy younger than two with acute myeloid leukemia, due to receive a stem cell transplant. The DNA of the CDR3 is TGCGCCAGCAGCCTCGACAGGGGCGGCTCCTACGAGCAGTACTTC. Translated: CASSLDRGGSYEQYF.